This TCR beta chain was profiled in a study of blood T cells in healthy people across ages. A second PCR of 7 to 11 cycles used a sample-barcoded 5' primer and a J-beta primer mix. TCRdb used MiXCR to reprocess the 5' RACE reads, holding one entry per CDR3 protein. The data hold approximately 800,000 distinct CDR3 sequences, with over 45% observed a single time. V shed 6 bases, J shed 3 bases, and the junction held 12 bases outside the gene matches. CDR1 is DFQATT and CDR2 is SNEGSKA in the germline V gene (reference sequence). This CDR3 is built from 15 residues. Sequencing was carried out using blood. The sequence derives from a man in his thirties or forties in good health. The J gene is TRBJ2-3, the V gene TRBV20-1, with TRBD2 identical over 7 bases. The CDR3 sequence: CSAPRGGAVTDTQYF. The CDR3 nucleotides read TGCAGTGCACCCCGGGGAGGGGCGGTAACAGATACGCAGTATTTT.